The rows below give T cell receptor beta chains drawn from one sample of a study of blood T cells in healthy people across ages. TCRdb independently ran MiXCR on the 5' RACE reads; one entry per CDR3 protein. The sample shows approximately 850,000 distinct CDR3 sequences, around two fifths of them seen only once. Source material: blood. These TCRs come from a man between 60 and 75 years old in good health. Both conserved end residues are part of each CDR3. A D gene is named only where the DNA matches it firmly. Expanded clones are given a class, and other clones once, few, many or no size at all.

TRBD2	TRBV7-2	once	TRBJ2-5	CASRQTSGPQETQYF	TGTGCCAGCAGACAAACTAGCGGACCCCAAGAGACCCAGTACTTC
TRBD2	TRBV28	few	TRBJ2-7	CASSRASGGAYEQYF	TGTGCCAGCAGCCGCGCTAGCGGGGGGGCCTACGAGCAGTACTTC
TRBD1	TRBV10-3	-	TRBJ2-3	CAISPTTGGIDTQYF	TGTGCCATCAGTCCGACGACAGGGGGCATTGATACGCAGTATTTT
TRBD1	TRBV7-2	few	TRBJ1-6	CASSAPGQRYNSPLHF	TGTGCCAGCAGCGCGCCGGGACAGAGATATAATTCACCCCTCCACTTT
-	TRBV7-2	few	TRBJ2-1	CASSLIALADEQFF	TGTGCCAGCAGCTTAATCGCTCTAGCCGATGAGCAGTTCTTC
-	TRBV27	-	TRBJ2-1	CASSLDGGPLREQFF	TGTGCCAGCAGTTTAGATGGGGGGCCCCTTCGGGAGCAGTTCTTC
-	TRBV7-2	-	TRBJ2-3	CASSFGWDTQYF	TGTGCCAGCAGCTTTGGGTGGGATACGCAGTATTTT
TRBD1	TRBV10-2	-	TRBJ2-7	CASSASGTGFIFNYEQYF	TGCGCCAGCAGTGCCTCCGGGACAGGGTTTATTTTTAACTACGAGCAGTACTTC
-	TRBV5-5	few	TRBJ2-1	CASSLQVGSNEQFF	TGTGCCAGCAGCTTACAGGTAGGGTCGAATGAGCAGTTCTTC
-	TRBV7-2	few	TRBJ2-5	CASSLLHLETQYF	TGTGCCAGCAGCTTACTCCACTTAGAGACCCAGTACTTC
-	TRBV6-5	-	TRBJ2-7	CASKQSRGPGHYEQYF	TGTGCCAGCAAACAATCTAGGGGCCCAGGGCACTACGAGCAGTACTTC
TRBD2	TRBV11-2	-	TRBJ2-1	CASSLYPLAGGYNEQFF	TGTGCCAGCAGCTTATACCCTCTAGCGGGGGGTTACAATGAGCAGTTCTTC
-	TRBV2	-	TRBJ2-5	CASSADWRQETQYF	TGTGCCAGCAGTGCCGACTGGAGGCAAGAGACCCAGTACTTC
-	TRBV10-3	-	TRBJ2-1	CAISVGYNEQFF	TGTGCCATCAGTGTGGGATACAATGAGCAGTTCTTC
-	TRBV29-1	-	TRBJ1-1	CSVSRGDTEAFF	TGCAGCGTTTCCCGCGGCGACACTGAAGCTTTCTTT
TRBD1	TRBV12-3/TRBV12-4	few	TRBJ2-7	CASSFPGGYEQYF	TGTGCCAGCAGTTTCCCAGGGGGCTACGAGCAGTACTTC
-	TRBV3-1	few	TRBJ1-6	CASSQGGPGYNSPLHF	TGTGCCAGCAGCCAAGGAGGCCCTGGGTATAATTCACCCCTCCACTTT
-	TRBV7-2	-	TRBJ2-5	CASSRSGAGGEQETQYF	TGTGCCAGCAGCCGAAGTGGGGCAGGGGGGGAACAAGAGACCCAGTACTTC
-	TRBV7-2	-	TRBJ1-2	CASSLVQERRGYTF	TGTGCCAGCAGCTTAGTTCAGGAACGAAGAGGCTACACCTTC
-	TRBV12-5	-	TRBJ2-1	CASGLQTRTDYNEQFF	TGTGCTAGTGGTTTGCAAACCCGGACCGACTACAATGAGCAGTTCTTC
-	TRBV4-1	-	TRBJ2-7	CASSQGGIYEQYF	TGCGCCAGCAGCCAAGGGGGGATCTACGAGCAGTACTTC
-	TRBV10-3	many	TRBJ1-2	CAISAQTATTYGYTF	TGTGCCATCAGTGCCCAGACAGCTACCACCTATGGCTACACCTTC
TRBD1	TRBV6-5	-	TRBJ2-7	CASTQRQGTYEQYF	TGTGCCAGCACCCAGAGACAGGGAACTTACGAGCAGTACTTC
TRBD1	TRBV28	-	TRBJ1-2	CASRGQGPTNYGYTF	TGTGCCAGCAGGGGACAGGGTCCAACTAACTATGGCTACACCTTC
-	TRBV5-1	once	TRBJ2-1	CASSFGTVNNCNEQFF	TGCGCCAGCAGCTTCGGGACCGTTAATAACTGCAATGAGCAGTTCTTC
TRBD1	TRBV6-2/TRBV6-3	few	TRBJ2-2	CASSYYGQGRPSGELFF	TGTGCCAGCAGTTATTATGGACAGGGGCGCCCGAGCGGGGAGCTGTTTTTT
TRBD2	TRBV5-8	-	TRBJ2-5	CASSIPTSGGQETQYF	TGTGCCAGCAGCATTCCAACTAGCGGGGGGCAAGAGACCCAGTACTTC
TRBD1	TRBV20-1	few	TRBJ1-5	CSARDSGGTDNQPQHF	TGCAGTGCTAGAGATTCTGGCGGGACAGACAATCAGCCCCAGCATTTT
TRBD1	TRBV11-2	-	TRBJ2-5	CASSPDWDRGKTQYF	TGTGCCAGCAGCCCCGACTGGGACAGGGGAAAGACCCAGTACTTC
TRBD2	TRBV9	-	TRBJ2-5	CASSVTSGGPETQYF	TGTGCCAGCAGCGTAACCAGCGGGGGGCCAGAGACCCAGTACTTC
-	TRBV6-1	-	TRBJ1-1	CASKSSDWNTEAFF	TGTGCCAGCAAATCTTCCGATTGGAACACTGAAGCTTTCTTT
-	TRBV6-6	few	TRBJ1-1	CASSYSGGLTEAFF	TGTGCCAGCAGTTACTCCGGGGGGCTTACTGAAGCTTTCTTT
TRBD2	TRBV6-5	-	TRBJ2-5	CASSYSTAGGNNEQYF	TGTGCCAGCAGTTACTCGACAGCGGGGGGAAACAATGAGCAGTACTTC
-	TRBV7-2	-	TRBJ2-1	CASSPTSSAYNEQFF	TGTGCCAGCAGCCCCACTAGCAGCGCGTACAATGAGCAGTTCTTC
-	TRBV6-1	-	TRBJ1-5	CASSDLGYSNQPQHF	TGTGCCAGCAGTGACTTGGGGTATAGCAATCAGCCCCAGCATTTT
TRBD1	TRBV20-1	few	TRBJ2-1	CSAPGQGWRNEQFF	TGCAGTGCTCCGGGACAGGGGTGGCGGAATGAGCAGTTCTTC
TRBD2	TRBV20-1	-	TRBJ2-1	CSAPALAGARNEQFF	TGCAGTGCTCCCGCCCTAGCGGGGGCTCGCAATGAGCAGTTCTTC
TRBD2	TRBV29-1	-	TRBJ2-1	CSVEGSSGGASYNEQFF	TGCAGCGTTGAAGGCAGCAGCGGGGGGGCCTCCTACAATGAGCAGTTCTTC
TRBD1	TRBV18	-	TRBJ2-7	CASSPLGQGVHEQYF	TGTGCCAGCTCACCACTAGGACAGGGAGTACACGAGCAGTACTTC
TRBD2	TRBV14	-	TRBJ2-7	CASSQGLAGPYEQYF	TGTGCCAGCAGCCAAGGACTAGCCGGCCCCTACGAGCAGTACTTC
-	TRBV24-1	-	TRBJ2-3	CATSWSTDTQYF	TGTGCCACCTCGTGGAGCACAGATACGCAGTATTTT
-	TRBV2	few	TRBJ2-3	CASSLPGDQDTQYF	TGTGCCAGCAGTTTGCCGGGGGACCAAGATACGCAGTATTTT
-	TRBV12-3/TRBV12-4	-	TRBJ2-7	CASSLIVSQGHPYEQYF	TGTGCCAGCAGTTTAATTGTCAGTCAAGGGCACCCCTACGAGCAGTACTTC
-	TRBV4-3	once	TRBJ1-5	CASSQEFASNQPQHF	TGCGCCAGCAGCCAAGAGTTTGCTAGCAATCAGCCCCAGCATTTT
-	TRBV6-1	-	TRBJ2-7	CASSEVGEDSEQYF	TGTGCCAGCAGTGAAGTAGGTGAGGATTCTGAGCAGTACTTC
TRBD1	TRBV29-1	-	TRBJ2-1	CSVPLVRGPNEQFF	TGCAGCGTTCCCCTCGTCAGGGGGCCGAATGAGCAGTTCTTC
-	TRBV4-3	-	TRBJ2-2	CASSQQGRGTGELFF	TGCGCCAGCAGCCAACAGGGTCGAGGCACCGGGGAGCTGTTTTTT